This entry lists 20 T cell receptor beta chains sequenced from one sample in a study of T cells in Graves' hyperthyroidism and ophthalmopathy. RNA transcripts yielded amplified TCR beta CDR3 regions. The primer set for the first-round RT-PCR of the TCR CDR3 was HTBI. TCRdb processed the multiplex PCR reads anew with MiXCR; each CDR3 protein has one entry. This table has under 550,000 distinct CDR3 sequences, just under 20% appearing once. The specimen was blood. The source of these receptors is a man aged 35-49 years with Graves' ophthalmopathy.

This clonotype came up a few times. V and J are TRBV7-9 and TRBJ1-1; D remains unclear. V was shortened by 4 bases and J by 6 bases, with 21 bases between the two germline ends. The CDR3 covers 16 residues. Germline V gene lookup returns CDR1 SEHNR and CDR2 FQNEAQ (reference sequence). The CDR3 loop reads CASSSGLEIYGPEAFF. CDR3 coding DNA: TGTGCCAGCAGCTCGGGTCTAGAAATTTACGGCCCTGAAGCTTTCTTT. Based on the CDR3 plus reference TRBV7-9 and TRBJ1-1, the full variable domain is DTGVSQNPRHKITKRGQNVTFRCDPISEHNRLYWYRQTLGQGPEFLTYFQNEAQLEKSRLLSDRFSAERPKGSFSTLEIQRTEQGDSAMYLCASSSGLEIYGPEAFFGQGTRLTVV.

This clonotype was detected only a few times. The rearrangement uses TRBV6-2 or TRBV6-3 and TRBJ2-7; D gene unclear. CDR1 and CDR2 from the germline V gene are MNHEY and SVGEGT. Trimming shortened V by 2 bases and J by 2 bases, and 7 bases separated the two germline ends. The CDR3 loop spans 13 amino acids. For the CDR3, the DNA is TGTGCCAGCAGTTACGGCAGACCCTACGAGCAGTACTTC. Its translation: CASSYGRPYEQYF.

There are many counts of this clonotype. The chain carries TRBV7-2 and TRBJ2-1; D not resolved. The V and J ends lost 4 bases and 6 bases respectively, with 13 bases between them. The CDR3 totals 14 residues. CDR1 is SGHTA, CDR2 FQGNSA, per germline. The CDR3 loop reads CASSSLLGRNEQFF. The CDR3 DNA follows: TGTGCCAGCAGCTCCCTCCTTGGCCGCAATGAGCAGTTCTTC.

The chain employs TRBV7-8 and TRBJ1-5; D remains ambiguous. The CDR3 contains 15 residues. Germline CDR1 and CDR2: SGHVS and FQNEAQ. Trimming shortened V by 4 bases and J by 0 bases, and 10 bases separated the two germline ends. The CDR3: CASSSTVFSNQPQHF. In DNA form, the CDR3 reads TGTGCCAGCAGCTCCACGGTATTTAGCAATCAGCCCCAGCATTTT.

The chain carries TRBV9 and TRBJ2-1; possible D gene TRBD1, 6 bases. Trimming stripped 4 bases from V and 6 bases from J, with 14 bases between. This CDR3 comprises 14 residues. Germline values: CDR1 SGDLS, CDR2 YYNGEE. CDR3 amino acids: CASSFSGTTNEQFF. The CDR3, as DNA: TGTGCCAGCAGCTTCTCCGGGACAACCAATGAGCAGTTCTTC. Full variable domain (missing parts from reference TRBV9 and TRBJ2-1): DSGVTQTPKHLITATGQRVTLRCSPRSGDLSVYWYQQSLDQGLQFLIQYYNGEERAKGNILERFSAQQFPDLHSELNLSSLELGDSALYFCASSFSGTTNEQFFGPGTRLTVL.

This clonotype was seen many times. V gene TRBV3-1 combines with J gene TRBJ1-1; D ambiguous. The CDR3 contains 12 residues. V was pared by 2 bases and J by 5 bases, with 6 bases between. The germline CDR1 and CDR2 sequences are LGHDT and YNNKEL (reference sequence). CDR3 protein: CASSQSVTEAFF. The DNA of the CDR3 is TGTGCCAGCAGCCAATCAGTAACTGAAGCTTTCTTT.

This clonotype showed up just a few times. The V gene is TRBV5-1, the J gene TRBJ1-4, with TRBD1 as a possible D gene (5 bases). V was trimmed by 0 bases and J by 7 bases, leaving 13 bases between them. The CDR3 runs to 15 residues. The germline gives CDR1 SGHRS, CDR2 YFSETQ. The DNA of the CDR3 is TGCGCCAGCAGCTTGGGAGCAGGGAGCGGTGAAAAACTGTTTTTT. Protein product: CASSLGAGSGEKLFF.

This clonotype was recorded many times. The CDR3 sequence is CSARGVWDYAAYEQYF. CDR3 nucleotides: TGCAGTGCTAGAGGAGTTTGGGACTACGCGGCCTACGAGCAGTACTTC. V gene TRBV20-1 combines with J gene TRBJ2-7; 7 positions match TRBD2. Germline V gene data show CDR1 as DFQATT and CDR2 as SNEGSKA (reference sequence). V shed 1 base and J 2 bases; nucleotides not matched to a gene: 11. The CDR3 has 16 residues.

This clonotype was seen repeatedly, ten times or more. The CDR3 reads CASSIAGSPTYEQYF. CDR3 in DNA: TGCGCCAGCAGTATAGCGGGAAGCCCTACCTACGAGCAGTACTTC. V usage is TRBV5-1 and J usage is TRBJ2-7; the match to TRBD2 covers 8 bases. Germline CDR1 and CDR2: SGHRS and YFSETQ. V lost 5 bases and J lost 2; bases outside the gene matches: 9. CDR3 size: 15 residues.

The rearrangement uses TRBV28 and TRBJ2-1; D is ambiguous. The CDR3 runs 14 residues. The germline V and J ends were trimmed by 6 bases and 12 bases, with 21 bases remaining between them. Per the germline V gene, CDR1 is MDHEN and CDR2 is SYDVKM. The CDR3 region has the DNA TGTGCCAGCAGGAGGATCGGACCGTCTATGGGGCAGTTCTTC. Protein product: CASRRIGPSMGQFF.

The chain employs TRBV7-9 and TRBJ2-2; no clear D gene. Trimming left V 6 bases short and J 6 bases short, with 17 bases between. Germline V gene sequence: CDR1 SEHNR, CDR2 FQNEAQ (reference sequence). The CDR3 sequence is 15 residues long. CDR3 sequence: CASRPPPPRPGELFF. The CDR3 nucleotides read TGTGCCAGCAGGCCTCCCCCGCCTAGGCCCGGGGAGCTGTTTTTT. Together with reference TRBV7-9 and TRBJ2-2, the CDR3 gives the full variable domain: DTGVSQNPRHKITKRGQNVTFRCDPISEHNRLYWYRQTLGQGPEFLTYFQNEAQLEKSRLLSDRFSAERPKGSFSTLEIQRTEQGDSAMYLCASRPPPPRPGELFFGEGSRLTVL.

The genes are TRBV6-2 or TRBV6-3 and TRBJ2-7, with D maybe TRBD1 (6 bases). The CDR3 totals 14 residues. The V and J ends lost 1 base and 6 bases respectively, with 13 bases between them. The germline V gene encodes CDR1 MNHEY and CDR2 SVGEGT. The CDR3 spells CASSYFTGSGEQYF. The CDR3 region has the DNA TGTGCCAGCAGTTACTTTACAGGGTCTGGCGAGCAGTACTTC.

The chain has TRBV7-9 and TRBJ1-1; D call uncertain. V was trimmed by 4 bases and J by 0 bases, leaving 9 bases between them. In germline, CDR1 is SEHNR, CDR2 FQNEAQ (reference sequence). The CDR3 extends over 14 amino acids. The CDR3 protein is CASSSGSLNTEAFF. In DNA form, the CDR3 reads TGTGCCAGCAGCTCCGGCAGTTTGAACACTGAAGCTTTCTTT.

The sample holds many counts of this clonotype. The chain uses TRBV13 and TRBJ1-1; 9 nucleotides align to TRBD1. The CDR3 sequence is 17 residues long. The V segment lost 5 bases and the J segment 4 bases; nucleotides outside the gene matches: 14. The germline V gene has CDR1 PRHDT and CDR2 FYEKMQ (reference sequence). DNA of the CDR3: TGTGCCAGCAGCCCAGGCAGGGGGCGACAGGGGGGCACTGAAGCTTTCTTT. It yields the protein CASSPGRGRQGGTEAFF.

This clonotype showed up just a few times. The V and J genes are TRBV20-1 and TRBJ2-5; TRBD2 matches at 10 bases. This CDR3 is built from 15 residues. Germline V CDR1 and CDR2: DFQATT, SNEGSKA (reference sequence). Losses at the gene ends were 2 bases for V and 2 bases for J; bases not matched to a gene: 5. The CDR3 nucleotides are TGCAGTGCTAGACGGGTAGCGGGGGGTCAAGAGACCCAGTACTTC. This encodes CSARRVAGGQETQYF.

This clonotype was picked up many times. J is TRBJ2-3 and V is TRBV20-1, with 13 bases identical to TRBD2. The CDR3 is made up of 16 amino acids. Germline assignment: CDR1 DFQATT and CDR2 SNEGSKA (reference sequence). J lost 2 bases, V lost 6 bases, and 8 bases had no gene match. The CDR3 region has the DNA TGCAGTGCGCGGACTAGCGGGAGAATACTCACAGATACGCAGTATTTT. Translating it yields CSARTSGRILTDTQYF.

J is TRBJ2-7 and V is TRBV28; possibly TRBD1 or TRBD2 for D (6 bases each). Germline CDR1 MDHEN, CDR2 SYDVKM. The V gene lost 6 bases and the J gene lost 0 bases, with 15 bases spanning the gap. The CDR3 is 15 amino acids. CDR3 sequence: CASRTEGGVSYEQYF. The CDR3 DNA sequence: TGTGCCAGCAGAACTGAGGGGGGCGTCTCCTACGAGCAGTACTTC. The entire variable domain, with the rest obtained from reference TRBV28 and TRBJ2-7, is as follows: DVKVTQSSRYLVKRTGEKVFLECVQDMDHENMFWYRQDPGLGLRLIYFSYDVKMKEKGDIPEGYSVSREKKERFSLILESASTNQTSMYLCASRTEGGVSYEQYFGPGTRLTVT.

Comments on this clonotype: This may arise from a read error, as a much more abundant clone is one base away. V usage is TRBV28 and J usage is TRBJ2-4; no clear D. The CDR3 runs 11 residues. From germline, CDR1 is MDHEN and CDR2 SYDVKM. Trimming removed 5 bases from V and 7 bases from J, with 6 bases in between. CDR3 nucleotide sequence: TGTGCCAGCAGTCCCCCCAACATTCAGTACTTC. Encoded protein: CASSPPNIQYF.

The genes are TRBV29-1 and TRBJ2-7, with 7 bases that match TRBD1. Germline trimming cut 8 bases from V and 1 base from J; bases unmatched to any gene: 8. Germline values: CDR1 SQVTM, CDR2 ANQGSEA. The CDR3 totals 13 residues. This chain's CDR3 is CSFRDSSSYEQYF. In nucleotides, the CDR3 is TGCAGCTTCCGGGACAGTTCTTCCTACGAGCAGTACTTC.

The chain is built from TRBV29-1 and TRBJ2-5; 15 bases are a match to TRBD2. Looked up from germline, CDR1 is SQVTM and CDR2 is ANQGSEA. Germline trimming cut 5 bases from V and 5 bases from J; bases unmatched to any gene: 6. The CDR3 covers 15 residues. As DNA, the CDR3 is TGCAGCGTTTCCCGGACTAGCGGGGGGGATGAGACCCAGTACTTC. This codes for CSVSRTSGGDETQYF.